This is a list of T cell receptor beta chains from one sample in a study of T cell repertoires in cytomegalovirus infection. These receptors' targets are unknown. TCRdb processed the reads anew with MiXCR; each CDR3 protein has one entry. This sample has roughly 700,000 distinct CDR3 sequences, with roughly a third found just once. This sample comprised cultured PBMCs, obtained from culture after CMV antigen stimulation. Receptors were obtained from a human donor in good health (CMV status not recorded). Some clones in this sample may be carry-over from other donors' samples. Both conserved end residues are trimmed from each CDR3.

J	V	CDR3
TRBJ2-3	TRBV12-3/TRBV12-4	ASSFRHTSTDTQY
TRBJ2-5	TRBV3-1	ASSIDPVEETQY
TRBJ2-7	TRBV19	ASSRAEGAPIYEQY
TRBJ1-4	TRBV28	ASKAPGGPTDEKLF
TRBJ2-2	TRBV24-1	ATSDSGTPYTGELF
TRBJ1-5	TRBV2	ASSEAWGEGQPQH
TRBJ2-1	TRBV7-2	ASSTNSPREQF
TRBJ2-3	TRBV4-3	ASSRLGQNTDTQY
TRBJ1-3	TRBV12-3/TRBV12-4	ASRPTGISGNTIY
TRBJ2-1	TRBV7-2	ASSTWGLGSYNEQF
TRBJ1-2	TRBV14	ASSLIGGANYGYT
TRBJ1-1	TRBV12-3/TRBV12-4	ASSGGQMNTEAF
TRBJ2-1	TRBV7-2	ASTRSGGEQF
TRBJ1-4	TRBV12-3/TRBV12-4	ASSLVPQQRVVTNEKLF
TRBJ2-3	TRBV5-1	ASSSALLESVDTQY
TRBJ2-3	TRBV18	ASSPLADNTDTQY
TRBJ2-7	TRBV7-9	ASSLGSTSYEQY
TRBJ2-2	TRBV7-2	ASSLNWRNTGELF
TRBJ2-4	TRBV12-3/TRBV12-4	ASSLASGASNIQY
TRBJ2-1	TRBV7-9	ASSLSRGTQQF
TRBJ2-5	TRBV7-2	ASSGPRRGTQY
TRBJ2-7	TRBV7-6	ASSLDIVSYEQY
TRBJ2-6	TRBV7-2	ASSPRTSGSGGANVLT
TRBJ2-7	TRBV11-2	ASSPGAAGGEEQY
TRBJ2-2	TRBV20-1	SASNSQTGELF
TRBJ2-3	TRBV11-1	ASSLVLAGATDTQN
TRBJ1-2	TRBV11-2	ASSQHQEASYYGYT
TRBJ2-3	TRBV7-8	ASSLLITTDTQY
TRBJ2-3	TRBV7-2	ASSLERGDTQY
TRBJ1-4	TRBV28	ASSFTSRLF
TRBJ1-2	TRBV10-3	AISEIPTGVSYGYT
TRBJ2-1	TRBV12-3/TRBV12-4	ASSGWGNEQF
TRBJ2-5	TRBV28	ASSTPGGTQY
TRBJ2-1	TRBV20-1	SAVAGVGYNEQF
TRBJ2-3	TRBV10-1	ASSVEALRDTQY
TRBJ1-5	TRBV12-3/TRBV12-4	ATRGASNQPQH
TRBJ2-7	TRBV5-5	ASSSYQGNFSYEQY
TRBJ2-1	TRBV20-1	SARGDSYNEQF
TRBJ2-7	TRBV7-3	ANSLGPGRIWNEQY
TRBJ1-1	TRBV12-3/TRBV12-4	ASSKTTGSDTEAF
TRBJ1-5	TRBV6-6	ASSYRTAMPQH
TRBJ2-1	TRBV12-3/TRBV12-4	ASSLEIEQF
TRBJ2-5	TRBV7-2	ASSLEWGGGQETQY
TRBJ2-1	TRBV27	ASRRTGLQSYNEQF
TRBJ2-1	TRBV27	ASSPDREPYNEQF
TRBJ2-1	TRBV6-2/TRBV6-3	ASRSSGSNEQF
TRBJ1-6	TRBV7-2	ASSPNPPGVRSPLH
TRBJ2-7	TRBV7-2	ASSTEGVASYEQY
TRBJ1-5	TRBV12-3/TRBV12-4	ASGGPNQPQH
TRBJ2-5	TRBV19	ASSIGRDETQY
TRBJ1-4	TRBV7-9	ASSPGGYATNEKLF